The sequence of this TCR beta chain was determined in a study of blood T cells in healthy people across ages. The ends were cut back, 0 bases at V and 2 bases at J, with 10 bases in the middle. Germline values: CDR1 SGDLS, CDR2 YYNGEE. The CDR3 totals 15 residues. Then a second PCR, running roughly 7 to 12 cycles, was carried out with a sample-barcoded 5' primer and a J-beta primer mix. The template-switch adaptor, which had 12 random nucleotides, put a tag on each cDNA molecule. TCRdb passed the 5' RACE reads through MiXCR, listing each CDR3 protein once. The table records hundreds of thousands of distinct CDR3 sequences, under 30% of them present only once. Those donating, healthy Caucasian individuals from Russia, were aged roughly 6 to 100. Every sample gave at least 6 micrograms of total RNA when it was extracted. Study outcomes and limitations: For the donors, CMV status was unknown and possibly confounded expanded clonotype changes.

At least ten counts were recorded for this clonotype. No antigen is known for it. Input material: blood. The sequence derives from a woman over 75 in good health. V is TRBV9 and J is TRBJ2-3; D is perhaps TRBD1 (5 bases). CDR3 in DNA: TGTGCCAGCAGCGTAGTAGGGGCGAACACAGATACGCAGTATTTT. Translation gives CASSVVGANTDTQYF.